These 30 T cell receptor beta chains share one sample of origin, sequenced in a study of technical replicates of blood from a handful of donors. Measured with immunoSEQ multiplex PCR; TCRdb has only the in-frame clones, and not every one. The sample holds 60,000 or so clones, approximately 87% seen once. The specimen sequenced was PBMCs. Receptors were obtained from a human donor in good health. Some clones in this sample may be carry-over from other donors' samples.

The gene calls are TRBV4-2 and TRBJ2-7, with 10 bases fitting TRBD1. The CDR3 runs 17 residues. J was trimmed by 2 bases and V by 4 bases; bases with no gene match: 11. Germline loops: CDR1 LGHNA, CDR2 YNFKEQ. CDR3: CASSRDRGGQGTYEQYF. The CDR3 nucleotides are TGTGCCAGCAGCCGAGACCGGGGGGGACAGGGGACCTACGAGCAGTACTTC.

The chain has TRBV4-1 and TRBJ1-4; no firm D call. Germline assignment: CDR1 MGHRA and CDR2 YSYEKL. Trimming pared 1 base from V and 6 bases from J, leaving 6 bases between. This CDR3 spans 13 amino acids. The CDR3 nucleotides read TGCGCCAGCAGCCAAGCGCCGGATGAAAAACTGTTTTTT. Translating it yields CASSQAPDEKLFF.

The chain combines TRBV9 with TRBJ2-7, with TRBD1 as a possible D gene (6 bases). This CDR3 comprises 15 residues. Germline lookup yields CDR1 SGDLS and CDR2 YYNGEE. Trimming stripped 2 bases from V and 0 bases from J, with 12 bases between. CDR3 bases: TGTGCCAGCAGCGTTGCAGGGGATAGCTCCTACGAGCAGTACTTC. This gives the protein CASSVAGDSSYEQYF.

V and J are TRBV7-3 and TRBJ1-1; tentative D call: TRBD1 (6 bases). The length of the CDR3 is 14 residues. Trimming removed 5 bases from V and 4 bases from J, with 14 bases in between. Germline V gives CDR1 SGHTA, CDR2 FQGTGA. The CDR3, as DNA: TGTGCCAGCAGCGCCCTGGGGGCGACCACTGAAGCTTTCTTT. Encoded protein: CASSALGATTEAFF.

The rearrangement uses TRBV7-7 and TRBJ2-7; D uncertain. V was cut by 6 bases and J by 0 bases, with 9 bases left in between. Germline V gene lookup returns CDR1 SSHAT and CDR2 FNYEAQ (reference sequence). The CDR3 runs 13 residues. The CDR3 region is CASSPSSSYEQYF. In DNA form, the CDR3 reads TGTGCCAGCAGTCCTTCCAGCTCCTACGAGCAGTACTTC.

This sequence joins TRBV14 and TRBJ2-5; 9 bases line up with TRBD1. The CDR3 sequence is 15 residues long. Germline V gene sequence: CDR1 SGHDN, CDR2 FVKESK. Trimming at V came to 3 bases and at J to 4 bases, leaving 6 bases not matched to a gene. CDR3: CASSQDRGLGETQYF. In nucleotides, the CDR3 is TGTGCCAGCAGCCAGGACAGGGGCCTTGGAGAGACCCAGTACTTC.

The chain joins TRBV4-2 to TRBJ1-1; D gene uncertain. Germline CDR1 and CDR2: LGHNA and YNFKEQ. The V end lost 7 bases, the J end lost 5 bases, and 11 bases lay between the germline ends. The CDR3 is 12 residues long. The CDR3 here is CASMRGGTEAFF. The CDR3 bases are TGTGCCAGCATGCGGGGTGGGACTGAAGCTTTCTTT.

This sequence joins TRBV7-2 and TRBJ2-7; maybe TRBD2 (7 bases). Trimming left V 5 bases short and J 4 bases short, with 15 bases between. CDR3 length: 14 amino acids. Germline V lookup: CDR1 SGHTA, CDR2 FQGNSA. CDR3 region: CASSEGGGRYEQYF. The CDR3 nucleotides are TGTGCCAGCAGCGAAGGGGGAGGGCGGTACGAGCAGTACTTC.

The chain is built from TRBV9 and TRBJ2-2; 10 bases fit TRBD1. Germline trimming cut 3 bases from V and 3 bases from J; bases unmatched to any gene: 2. The CDR3 runs to 15 residues. Germline-derived CDR1 and CDR2 are SGDLS and YYNGEE. The CDR3 is CASSGQGAYTGELFF. Written as DNA, the CDR3 is TGTGCCAGCAGCGGACAGGGGGCCTACACCGGGGAGCTGTTTTTT.

The chain has TRBV6-1 and TRBJ1-3; tentatively, D is TRBD1 (6 bases). The CDR3 extends over 13 amino acids. The germline CDR1 and CDR2 sequences are MNHNS and SASEGT. V was clipped by 6 bases and J by 4 bases, with 10 bases between them. The CDR3 region is CASSRGAGNTIYF. The DNA of the CDR3 is TGTGCCAGCAGCAGGGGCGCAGGAAACACCATATATTTT.

The chain has TRBV6-5 and TRBJ2-7; 13 bases are shared with TRBD2. This CDR3 spans 15 amino acids. Germline loops: CDR1 MNHEY, CDR2 SVGAGI. With 5 bases clipped from V and 4 bases from J, the junction kept 5 bases outside the gene matches. The CDR3 DNA is TGTGCCAGCAGTACTGGACTAGCGGGAGATTACGAGCAGTACTTC. Translated: CASSTGLAGDYEQYF.

CDR3: CASSPDRSYPLHF. CDR3 coding DNA: TGTGCCAGCAGCCCGGACAGAAGTTATCCCCTCCACTTT. This rearrangement joins TRBV6-5 to TRBJ1-6, with D tentatively TRBD1 (6 bases). Germline V CDR1 and CDR2: MNHEY, SVGAGI. The V and J ends lost 6 bases and 13 bases respectively, with 16 bases between them. This CDR3 is built from 13 residues.

V usage is TRBV5-6 and J usage is TRBJ2-7; 8 positions match TRBD2. Germline V CDR1 and CDR2: SGHDT, YYEEEE. This CDR3 is built from 14 residues. With 2 bases clipped from V and 4 bases from J, the junction kept 5 bases outside the gene matches. The CDR3 DNA follows: TGTGCCAGCAGCTTCGGGACTAGTAGGTACGAGCAGTACTTC. Encoded protein: CASSFGTSRYEQYF.

This clone was seen only once. The chain recombines TRBV19 with TRBJ1-2; 8 positions agree with TRBD1. After removal of 5 bases from V and 4 bases from J, the junction contained 6 bases not matched to a gene. The CDR3 is 14 residues long. The V gene's germline CDR1 is LNHDA and CDR2 SQIVND (reference sequence). The CDR3 is CASSEGTGAYGYTF. CDR3 coding DNA: TGTGCCAGTAGTGAAGGGACAGGCGCCTATGGCTACACCTTC. Full variable domain (missing parts from reference TRBV19 and TRBJ1-2): DGGITQSPKYLFRKEGQNVTLSCEQNLNHDAMYWYRQDPGQGLRLIYYSQIVNDFQKGDIAEGYSVSREKKESFPLTVTSAQKNPTAFYLCASSEGTGAYGYTFGSGTRLTVV.

The J gene is TRBJ1-2, the V gene TRBV5-4; D gene uncertain. Trimming took off 0 bases at V and 0 bases at J, with 9 bases between the two ends. This CDR3 has 15 amino acids. The germline V gene has CDR1 SGHNT and CDR2 YYREEE (reference sequence). The chain's CDR3 is CASSLGASSNYGYTF. The CDR3 nucleotides read TGTGCCAGCAGCTTGGGTGCGTCATCTAACTATGGCTACACCTTC.

This clone was observed a single time. V gene TRBV13 combines with J gene TRBJ2-2; perhaps TRBD1 as D (6 bases). Looked up from germline, CDR1 is PRHDT and CDR2 is FYEKMQ (reference sequence). The V gene lost 8 bases and the J gene lost 2 bases, with 15 bases spanning the gap. The CDR3 extends over 15 amino acids. The CDR3 here is CASLLSGTNTGELFF. DNA for the CDR3: TGTGCCAGCCTCTTGTCCGGGACAAACACCGGGGAGCTGTTTTTT. The full variable domain, in which reference TRBV13 and TRBJ2-2 provide the parts outside the CDR3, is AAGVIQSPRHLIKEKRETATLKCYPIPRHDTVYWYQQGPGQDPQFLISFYEKMQSDKGSIPDRFSAQQFSDYHSELNMSSLELGDSALYFCASLLSGTNTGELFFGEGSRLTVL.

The rearrangement joins TRBV4-2 to TRBJ2-7, with 8 bases identical to TRBD2. Germline V lookup: CDR1 LGHNA, CDR2 YNFKEQ. Trimming at V came to 1 base and at J to 2 bases, leaving 4 bases not matched to a gene. This CDR3 is 15 amino acids long. CDR3 DNA sequence: TGTGCCAGCAGCCAAGGAGCGGGAGAGACCTACGAGCAGTACTTC. The encoded protein is CASSQGAGETYEQYF.

This chain links TRBV9 with TRBJ2-5; 11 bases are shared with TRBD2. Germline assignment: CDR1 SGDLS and CDR2 YYNGEE. J gave up 12 bases and V 0 bases, and 7 bases lay outside the gene matches. The length of the CDR3 is 14 residues. CDR3 amino acids: CASSVDDSGGAKYF. Here the CDR3 DNA reads TGTGCCAGCAGCGTAGACGATAGCGGGGGGGCCAAGTACTTC. The variable domain in full, with the rest retrieved from reference TRBV9 and TRBJ2-5, is DSGVTQTPKHLITATGQRVTLRCSPRSGDLSVYWYQQSLDQGLQFLIQYYNGEERAKGNILERFSAQQFPDLHSELNLSSLELGDSALYFCASSVDDSGGAKYFGPGTRLLVL.

This chain connects TRBV7-9 to TRBJ2-7; TRBD2 matches at 13 bases. The V gene end was trimmed by 4 bases and the J gene end by 5 bases; junction bases not matched to a gene: 11. CDR3 length: 17 residues. Germline CDR1 SEHNR, CDR2 FQNEAQ (reference sequence). CDR3 nucleotides: TGTGCCAGCAGCTCCGGGACTAGCGGGATCCTTGGCAACGAGCAGTACTTC. It codes for CASSSGTSGILGNEQYF.

The chain couples TRBV5-6 to TRBJ1-4, with a weak D call TRBD1 (6 bases). The CDR3 totals 13 residues. Germline CDR1 SGHDT, CDR2 YYEEEE. The germline V and J ends were trimmed by 2 bases and 7 bases, with 9 bases remaining between them. The CDR3 loop is CASSFGTSEKLFF. The CDR3 nucleotides are TGTGCCAGCAGCTTTGGGACATCTGAAAAACTGTTTTTT.

The V call is TRBV7-8, the J call TRBJ1-4; a possible D gene is TRBD1 (5 bases). The germline V and J ends were trimmed by 1 base and 6 bases, with 9 bases remaining between them. Germline V gene sequence: CDR1 SGHVS, CDR2 FQNEAQ. The CDR3 sequence is 14 residues long. This chain's CDR3 is CASSLDAGHEKLFF. CDR3 coding DNA: TGTGCCAGCAGCTTAGATGCGGGGCATGAAAAACTGTTTTTT.

The chain recombines TRBV6-5 with TRBJ2-5; a weak D match, TRBD2 (5 bases). Trimming took 4 bases from V and 0 from J, leaving 12 bases between them. This CDR3 spans 15 amino acids. Germline values: CDR1 MNHEY, CDR2 SVGAGI. CDR3 sequence reads: CASSSEGAYQETQYF. In DNA, the CDR3 is TGTGCCAGCAGTTCCGAGGGAGCGTACCAAGAGACCCAGTACTTC.

This chain connects TRBV5-6 to TRBJ2-3, with 8 nucleotides matching TRBD1. CDR1 is SGHDT, CDR2 YYEEEE, per germline. With V trimmed by 2 bases and J by 4 bases, 18 bases remained unmatched. The length of the CDR3 is 19 residues. Here the CDR3 reads CASSFFVTGGGGPADTQYF. The CDR3 bases are TGTGCCAGCAGCTTCTTTGTTACAGGGGGTGGGGGTCCGGCAGATACGCAGTATTTT.

The rearrangement uses TRBV7-2 and TRBJ1-5; D call uncertain. CDR1 is SGHTA and CDR2 is FQGNSA in the germline V gene. This CDR3 is 15 amino acids long. The V end lost 1 base, the J end lost 1 base, and 8 bases lay between the germline ends. CDR3 loop: CASSLGSTSNQPQHF. The CDR3 DNA sequence: TGTGCCAGCAGCTTAGGGAGTACAAGCAATCAGCCCCAGCATTTT.

The gene calls are TRBV7-9 and TRBJ2-3, with 7 bases identical to TRBD2. The CDR3 runs 15 residues. V was pared by 2 bases and J by 4 bases, with 6 bases of the junction left unmatched. Per the germline V gene, CDR1 is SEHNR and CDR2 is FQNEAQ (reference sequence). The CDR3 bases are TGTGCCAGCAGCTTATATGCGGGGGTAGCAGATACGCAGTATTTT. It specifies CASSLYAGVADTQYF.

This sequence joins TRBV4-3 and TRBJ2-7; 8 bases line up with TRBD1. J was trimmed by 10 bases and V by 2 bases; bases with no gene match: 7. CDR3 length equals 13 residues. Looked up from germline, CDR1 is LGHNA and CDR2 is YSLEER. The CDR3 is CASSQLLGQGQYF. The DNA for the CDR3 is TGCGCCAGCAGCCAACTGCTCGGACAGGGACAGTACTTC.

This chain joins TRBV11-2 and TRBJ2-5; 8 positions match TRBD2. The germline V gene has CDR1 SGHAT and CDR2 FQNNGV. The V gene end was trimmed by 6 bases and the J gene end by 1 base; junction bases not matched to a gene: 10. There are 16 residues in the CDR3. The CDR3 region has the DNA TGTGCCAGCAGACGTACCCTAGCGGGTTTCCAAGAGACCCAGTACTTC. Its translation is CASRRTLAGFQETQYF.

This rearrangement joins TRBV6-5 to TRBJ1-1, with TRBD1 matching 7 bases. Germline assignment: CDR1 MNHEY and CDR2 SVGAGI. J lost 5 bases, V lost 0 bases, and 6 bases had no gene match. The CDR3 is 15 residues long. CDR3 region: CASSYSRQGRTEAFF. The DNA for the CDR3 is TGTGCCAGCAGTTACTCAAGACAGGGAAGGACTGAAGCTTTCTTT.

This clone was counted a single time. V is TRBV7-6 and J is TRBJ2-1; 7 bases fit TRBD2. The CDR3 loop spans 19 amino acids. Germline V CDR1 and CDR2: SGHVS, FNYEAQ. The junction had 12 bases not matched to a gene; V was cut back by 1 base and J by 0 bases. The DNA of the CDR3 is TGTGCCAGCAGCTTAGGGCCCTTGCGTGGGGGGGTCTCCTACAATGAGCAGTTCTTC. Translated: CASSLGPLRGGVSYNEQFF.

This sequence joins TRBV19 and TRBJ1-5; 7 nucleotides agree with TRBD1. Germline CDR1 reads LNHDA; CDR2 reads SQIVND (reference sequence). J was trimmed by 2 bases and V by 5 bases; bases with no gene match: 12. The CDR3 has 17 amino acids. Here the CDR3 DNA reads TGTGCCAGTAGTCCCCGGACAGGCGGCGATGGCAATCAGCCCCAGCATTTT. Protein sequence: CASSPRTGGDGNQPQHF.